This T cell receptor (beta chain) was sequenced during a study of cytomegalovirus exposure and HLA in healthy donors. General study points: Specificity of a few CMV-associated chains for CMV antigens was verified in vitro. Several of the most significant clusters were apparently associated with common viral pathogens in a later analysis. Accurate predictions that matched the HLA-A and HLA-B alleles of most subjects were reportedly made from TCR beta sequences. Later analysis associated a missense DCLRE1C variant with TCR beta V- and J-gene trimming.

Comments on this clone: Antigen: not known.

The PCR employed 60 Vbeta primers together with 13 Jbeta primers. This table comes from immunoSEQ multiplex PCR, and its TCRdb copy is limited to in-frame clones, with some not included. The sample yields more than 85,000 clones, 75% to 80% seen once. Germline CDR1 is SNHLY and CDR2 is FYNNEI. CDR3 size: 13 residues. Trimming shortened V by 2 bases and J by 9 bases, and 13 bases separated the two germline ends. Sequenced input: PBMCs. The sequence was obtained from a woman aged 25 to 39 in good health and CMV-seronegative. The chain joins TRBV2 to TRBJ1-2; D gene uncertain. The CDR3 DNA follows: TGTGCCAGCAGTGAACGAAGCCGCCATCGCTACACCTTC. Translating gives CASSERSRHRYTF.